What follows describes a single T cell receptor beta chain. One end of the junction varies from germline; a read error may be responsible. The CDR3 is made up of 12 amino acids. Germline V gene lookup returns CDR1 SGHDT and CDR2 YYEEEE. This sample was taken from a study of blood T cell repertoires in COVID-19. In the study overall: In each case, the material was cDNA or gDNA derived from T cells, B-cell-depleted T cells, or PBMCs.

Per the original data handling: Nucleated cell counts were estimated from reference gene primer amplification. TCRdb keeps only in-frame clones here, not all; method: immunoSEQ multiplex PCR. That table supplies the V and J calls and clone size; D and trimming were determined from the DNA. Of under 95,000 clones in the sample, about 73% are singletons; the top ten hold 5% to 6%. Input material: peripheral blood. The rearrangement links TRBV5-6 to TRBJ1-6; D unresolved. The TCR originated in a man aged 45-60 years with active or convalescent COVID-19. CDR3 sequence (DNA): TGTGCCAGCAACTTGGGAGAGGAACCCCTCCACTTT. Translated: CASNLGEEPLHF.